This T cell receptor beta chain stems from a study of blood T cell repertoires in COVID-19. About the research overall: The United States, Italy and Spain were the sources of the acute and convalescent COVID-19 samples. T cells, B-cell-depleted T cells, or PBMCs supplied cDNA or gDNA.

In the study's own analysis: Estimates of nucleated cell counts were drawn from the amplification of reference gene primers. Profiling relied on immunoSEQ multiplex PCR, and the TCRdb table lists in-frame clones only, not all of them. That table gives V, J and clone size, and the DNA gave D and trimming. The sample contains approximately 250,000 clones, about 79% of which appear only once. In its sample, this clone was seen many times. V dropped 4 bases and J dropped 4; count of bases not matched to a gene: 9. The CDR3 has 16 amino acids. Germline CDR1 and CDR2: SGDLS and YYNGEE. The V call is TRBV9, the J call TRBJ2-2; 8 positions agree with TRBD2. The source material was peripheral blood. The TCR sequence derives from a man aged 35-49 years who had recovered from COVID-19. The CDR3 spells CASSQGGTRGTGELFF. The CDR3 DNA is TGTGCCAGCAGCCAAGGGGGGACTAGAGGCACCGGGGAGCTGTTTTTT.